The 27 T cell receptor beta chains presented below share a single source sample, sequenced in a study of shared T cell receptors in the human thymus. Sequencing used immunoSEQ multiplex PCR; TCRdb keeps in-frame clones, though not all of them. The repertoire consists of 700,000 to 750,000 clones, with 80% to 90% occurring once and the leading ten covering approximately 0.01%. This sample was also put to use in a study of human thymus T cells.

The sequencing input was thymocytes. The receptors shown here come from a girl less than two years old with a congenital heart defect.

The chain uses TRBV27 and TRBJ2-5, with 8 bases matching TRBD1. V was pared by 4 bases and J by 6 bases, with 7 bases of the junction left unmatched. The CDR3 spans 14 residues. Germline CDR1 and CDR2: MNHEY and SMNVEV (reference sequence). DNA of the CDR3: TGTGCCAGCAGTTCCCCGGACAGGGAGAAGACCCAGTACTTC. Amino acid sequence: CASSSPDREKTQYF.

This chain joins TRBV27 and TRBJ2-5; possibly TRBD1 for D (5 bases). The length of the CDR3 is 15 residues. Germline CDR1 reads MNHEY; CDR2 reads SMNVEV (reference sequence). Trimming took 1 base from V and 2 from J, leaving 11 bases between them. The CDR3 region is CASSLWVDSQETQYF. The CDR3 DNA sequence: TGTGCCAGCAGTTTATGGGTCGACAGTCAAGAGACCCAGTACTTC.

The chain joins TRBV6-5 to TRBJ1-5, with D unresolved. There are 14 residues in the CDR3. Germline CDR1 is MNHEY and CDR2 is SVGAGI. With 6 bases removed from V and 2 bases from J, the gap between germline ends came to 11 bases. In nucleotides, the CDR3 is TGTGCCAGCAGCCCTTCGCGGTGCAATCAGCCCCAGCATTTT. Amino acids: CASSPSRCNQPQHF.

This chain joins TRBV5-6 and TRBJ2-7; 8 positions agree with TRBD1. The CDR3 has 15 residues. V was pared by 3 bases and J by 3 bases, with 8 bases of the junction left unmatched. Germline V gives CDR1 SGHDT, CDR2 YYEEEE. The CDR3 here is CASSSSRDRFYEQYF. DNA of the CDR3: TGTGCCAGCAGCTCGTCCCGGGACAGGTTCTACGAGCAGTACTTC.

The chain has TRBV5-6 and TRBJ1-6, with unresolved D. This CDR3 is 15 amino acids long. CDR1 and CDR2 from the germline V gene are SGHDT and YYEEEE. Between the trimmed V and J ends, which lost 1 base and 0 bases, there was a span of 5 bases. In nucleotides, the CDR3 is TGTGCCAGCAGCTTGTCAGGCTCCTATAATTCACCCCTCCACTTT. As protein: CASSLSGSYNSPLHF. Drawing the rest from reference TRBV5-6 and TRBJ1-6, the complete variable domain is DAGVTQSPTHLIKTRGQQVTLRCSPKSGHDTVSWYQQALGQGPQFIFQYYEEEERQRGNFPDRFSGHQFPNYSSELNVNALLLGDSALYLCASSLSGSYNSPLHFGNGTRLTVT.

This chain uses TRBV27 with TRBJ1-4; D call uncertain. This CDR3 comprises 13 residues. Germline values: CDR1 MNHEY, CDR2 SMNVEV (reference sequence). Deletions cut 5 bases from V and 4 bases from J, with 8 bases between. CDR3 residues: CASSSGLNEKLFF. The CDR3 nucleotides are TGTGCCAGCAGTAGCGGACTTAATGAAAAACTGTTTTTT.

V and J are TRBV9 and TRBJ1-6; 8 bases match TRBD1. The CDR3 totals 15 residues. CDR1 is SGDLS and CDR2 is YYNGEE in the germline V gene. Germline trimming cut 0 bases from V and 7 bases from J; bases unmatched to any gene: 3. CDR3 in DNA: TGTGCCAGCAGCGTAGACAGGGGGATGAATTCACCCCTCCACTTT. This encodes CASSVDRGMNSPLHF.

The rearrangement links TRBV7-6 to TRBJ2-3; 12 nucleotides match TRBD2. The CDR3 covers 16 residues. J gave up 4 bases and V 1 base, and 3 bases lay outside the gene matches. Germline CDR1 and CDR2: SGHVS and FNYEAQ. The CDR3 bases are TGTGCCAGCAGCTTAGTTCTAGCGGGGGGGCCAGATACGCAGTATTTT. The encoded protein is CASSLVLAGGPDTQYF.

V is TRBV4-3 and J is TRBJ1-1, with D possibly TRBD1 on 6 matching bases. Looked up from germline, CDR1 is LGHNA and CDR2 is YSLEER. This CDR3 contains 14 residues. V gave up 0 bases and J gave up 4 bases, with 9 bases separating them. The CDR3 loop is CASSQETGITEAFF. The CDR3 coding sequence is TGCGCCAGCAGCCAAGAAACAGGGATCACTGAAGCTTTCTTT.

The J gene is TRBJ2-5, the V gene TRBV10-1, with 13 bases fitting TRBD2. After removal of 3 bases from V and 7 bases from J, the junction contained 2 bases not matched to a gene. Germline CDR1 is WNHNN and CDR2 is SYGVQD (reference sequence). The CDR3 is 14 amino acids. The CDR3 spells CASSDRLAGGTQYF. In DNA, the CDR3 is TGCGCCAGCAGTGACCGACTAGCGGGGGGGACCCAGTACTTC.

This clone was detected a few times. The chain carries TRBV5-1 and TRBJ2-6, with TRBD1 identical over 9 bases. Looked up from germline, CDR1 is SGHRS and CDR2 is YFSETQ. Trimming took 5 bases from V and 0 from J; bases not matched to a gene: 6. The CDR3 spans 17 residues. Here the CDR3 reads CASRSGTGCSGANVLTF. Here the CDR3 DNA reads TGCGCCAGCAGGTCGGGGACAGGGTGCTCTGGGGCCAACGTCCTGACTTTC.

A note on this clone: Other DNA sequences in the same sample also yield this CDR3. J is TRBJ1-5 and V is TRBV18; D may be TRBD1 (5 bases). This CDR3 is built from 16 residues. The germline V and J ends were trimmed by 3 bases and 2 bases, with 14 bases remaining between them. Germline loops: CDR1 KGHSH, CDR2 LQKENI. The chain's CDR3 is CASSPRDSRGNQPQHF. The CDR3 region has the DNA TGTGCCAGCTCACCGCGGGACTCTCGGGGCAATCAGCCCCAGCATTTT.

The V call is TRBV25-1, the J call TRBJ1-1; weak D call: TRBD1 (5 bases). The V end lost 2 bases, the J end lost 3 bases, and 10 bases lay between the germline ends. Germline loops: CDR1 MGHDK, CDR2 SYGVNS. CDR3 length equals 14 residues. This chain's CDR3 is CASSEPGSHTEAFF. CDR3 nucleotides: TGTGCCAGCAGTGAACCAGGGTCCCACACTGAAGCTTTCTTT.

This rearrangement joins TRBV6-6 to TRBJ1-1; 8 bases map to TRBD1. The CDR3 loop spans 13 amino acids. Germline lookup yields CDR1 MNHNY and CDR2 SVGAGI (reference sequence). The junction had 5 bases not matched to a gene; V was cut back by 5 bases and J by 6 bases. The CDR3 loop is CASSGQGPAEAFF. Written as DNA, the CDR3 is TGTGCCAGCAGTGGACAGGGCCCTGCTGAAGCTTTCTTT.

The chain carries TRBV7-9 and TRBJ1-1; D remains ambiguous. The CDR3 loop spans 13 amino acids. The V end was cut by 5 bases, the J end by 3 bases, with 10 bases between. Germline CDR1 reads SEHNR; CDR2 reads FQNEAQ (reference sequence). CDR3 nucleotides: TGTGCCAGCAGCCAGAGACATGACACTGAAGCTTTCTTT. Amino acids: CASSQRHDTEAFF.

This rearrangement joins TRBV9 to TRBJ2-3; 9 bases align to TRBD2. Germline V gene data show CDR1 as SGDLS and CDR2 as YYNGEE. V was pared by 2 bases and J by 2 bases, with 3 bases of the junction left unmatched. This CDR3 contains 15 residues. CDR3 region: CASSVKRGDTDTQYF. DNA of the CDR3: TGTGCCAGCAGCGTCAAGCGGGGGGACACAGATACGCAGTATTTT.

The V call is TRBV4-2, the J call TRBJ1-2, with D perhaps TRBD1 (6 bases). The CDR3 is 14 residues long. The ends were cut back, 8 bases at V and 7 bases at J, with 20 bases in the middle. Germline V CDR1 and CDR2: LGHNA, YNFKEQ. CDR3 nucleotide sequence: TGTGCCAGCTCAACCTTAACAGGGATTGGTGGCTACACCTTC. Translated, it gives CASSTLTGIGGYTF.

The genes are TRBV19 and TRBJ1-4; D is ambiguous. Trimming cost V 3 bases and J 5 bases, with 7 bases left between them. CDR1 is LNHDA and CDR2 is SQIVND in the germline V gene (reference sequence). CDR3 length: 13 residues. The CDR3 sequence is CASSISLNEKLFF. DNA for the CDR3: TGTGCCAGTAGTATCTCCCTAAATGAAAAACTGTTTTTT.

This chain connects TRBV9 to TRBJ2-2, with D maybe TRBD2 (5 bases). Germline V gene data show CDR1 as SGDLS and CDR2 as YYNGEE. Deletions cut 4 bases from V and 6 bases from J, with 16 bases between. There are 15 residues in the CDR3. In DNA, the CDR3 is TGTGCCAGCAGCCGGGTTGGGGTGAGGGCCGGGGAGCTGTTTTTT. Its translation: CASSRVGVRAGELFF.

This clone was seen only a few times. The chain has TRBV7-2 and TRBJ1-1, with TRBD1 as a possible D gene (5 bases). This CDR3 has 13 residues. Trimming took off 4 bases at V and 8 bases at J, with 14 bases between the two ends. CDR1 SGHTA and CDR2 FQGNSA come from the germline V gene. The CDR3 sequence: CASSSGGQPEAFF. The CDR3 DNA sequence: TGTGCCAGCAGCTCGGGGGGTCAGCCCGAAGCTTTCTTT.

This rearrangement joins TRBV7-9 to TRBJ1-2; TRBD1 aligns across 10 bases. V lost 6 bases and J lost 3; bases outside the gene matches: 10. This CDR3 is 16 amino acids long. Germline values: CDR1 SEHNR, CDR2 FQNEAQ (reference sequence). CDR3 in DNA: TGTGCCAGCAGTTTCGCGACAGGGGGCTTAGACTATGGCTACACCTTC. It encodes CASSFATGGLDYGYTF.

The genes are TRBV21-1 and TRBJ2-7; TRBD1, the D gene given by the table, was not confirmed from the DNA. TRBV21-1 is listed as a pseudogene. The CDR3 loop spans 16 amino acids. The CDR3 sequence is CASSKPFREVSYEQYF. The DNA for the CDR3 is TGTGCCAGCAGCAAGCCGTTCAGGGAAGTCTCCTACGAGCAGTACTTC.

The chain couples TRBV28 to TRBJ2-7, with D possibly matching TRBD2 (7 bases). V was trimmed by 10 bases and J by 1 base, leaving 17 bases between them. Germline V lookup: CDR1 MDHEN, CDR2 SYDVKM. The CDR3 has 14 amino acids. Written as DNA, the CDR3 is TGTGCCACCCTCGGGGGGCAGGGGTCCTACGAGCAGTACTTC. Protein product: CATLGGQGSYEQYF. Drawing the rest from reference TRBV28 and TRBJ2-7, the complete variable domain is DVKVTQSSRYLVKRTGEKVFLECVQDMDHENMFWYRQDPGLGLRLIYFSYDVKMKEKGDIPEGYSVSREKKERFSLILESASTNQTSMYLCATLGGQGSYEQYFGPGTRLTVT.

This chain links TRBV9 with TRBJ2-4; TRBD1 matches 9 bases. This CDR3 region has 18 residues. The V gene's germline CDR1 is SGDLS and CDR2 YYNGEE. The junction had 10 bases not matched to a gene; V was cut back by 1 base and J by 2 bases. In DNA, the CDR3 is TGTGCCAGCAGCGTATCTGGGAGGACAGGGGTGACCAAAAACATTCAGTACTTC. It translates to CASSVSGRTGVTKNIQYF.

J is TRBJ2-7 and V is TRBV20-1; D not resolved. CDR3 length equals 10 residues. The V end was cut by 7 bases, the J end by 8 bases, with 12 bases between. In germline, CDR1 is DFQATT, CDR2 SNEGSKA (reference sequence). The CDR3 DNA is TGCAGTGTCCGAGAGAGGAAGCAGTACTTC. Its protein product is CSVRERKQYF.

The rearrangement joins TRBV28 to TRBJ2-1; TRBD2 matches at 8 bases. The CDR3 runs 16 residues. After removal of 8 bases from V and 6 bases from J, the junction contained 15 bases not matched to a gene. Germline lookup yields CDR1 MDHEN and CDR2 SYDVKM. In nucleotides, the CDR3 is TGTGCCAGCTCACAATTAGCGGGGAATAGGGGCAATGAGCAGTTCTTC. Protein product: CASSQLAGNRGNEQFF. Full variable domain (remainder filled in from reference TRBV28 and TRBJ2-1): DVKVTQSSRYLVKRTGEKVFLECVQDMDHENMFWYRQDPGLGLRLIYFSYDVKMKEKGDIPEGYSVSREKKERFSLILESASTNQTSMYLCASSQLAGNRGNEQFFGPGTRLTVL.

The rearrangement links TRBV19 to TRBJ1-2; no clear D gene. Germline V gene sequence: CDR1 LNHDA, CDR2 SQIVND (reference sequence). The CDR3 covers 14 residues. V was trimmed by 1 base and J by 5 bases, leaving 11 bases between them. CDR3 DNA: TGTGCCAGTAGTATAGGTCGGGATGGGTATGGCTACACCTTC. The encoded protein is CASSIGRDGYGYTF.